These 14 T cell receptor beta chains originate from one sample sequenced in a study of cytomegalovirus exposure and HLA in healthy donors. PCR amplification relied on 60 Vbeta primers (plus 13 Jbeta primers). The repertoire was sequenced with immunoSEQ multiplex PCR; TCRdb's copy has only in-frame clones and lacks some. The sample includes some 170,000 clones, about 9% of them seen just once. What was sequenced was PBMCs. The receptors stem from a woman in her thirties in good health and CMV-seropositive.

CDR3 in amino acids: CASSQARQGYTGELFF. Written as DNA, the CDR3 is TGCGCCAGCAGCCAAGCCAGACAGGGTTACACCGGGGAGCTGTTTTTT. V gene TRBV4-1 combines with J gene TRBJ2-2; 7 nucleotides align to TRBD1. Germline CDR1 reads MGHRA; CDR2 reads YSYEKL. The CDR3 has 16 amino acids. V was clipped by 1 base and J by 3 bases; unmatched bases: 5.

This sequence joins TRBV7-6 and TRBJ2-1; TRBD1 is a possible D gene (5 bases). V lost 0 bases to trimming and J lost 7 bases, with 10 bases between them. The CDR3 length is 14 residues. CDR1 is SGHVS, CDR2 FNYEAQ, per germline. The CDR3 reads CASSLAQGMNEQFF. The CDR3 coding sequence is TGTGCCAGCAGCTTAGCGCAGGGTATGAATGAGCAGTTCTTC.

This rearrangement joins TRBV4-1 to TRBJ2-1, with D possibly TRBD2 on 7 matching bases. Germline V gene sequence: CDR1 MGHRA, CDR2 YSYEKL. V gave up 2 bases and J gave up 6 bases, with 14 bases separating them. The CDR3 sequence is 15 residues long. The DNA for the CDR3 is TGCGCCAGCAGCCAAAAGTCCCGGGGGGCCAATGAGCAGTTCTTC. Translating it yields CASSQKSRGANEQFF.

Only a few counts were recorded for this clone. The chain couples TRBV5-7 to TRBJ1-4; TRBD1 might be the D (6 bases). TRBV5-7 is labeled an ORF, and its function is uncertain. V was shortened by 4 bases and J by 3 bases, with 16 bases between the two germline ends. The length of the CDR3 is 16 residues. As DNA, the CDR3 is TGTGCCAGCAGCCTCGACAGGATCTCAGCTAATGAAAAACTGTTTTTT. Amino acid sequence: CASSLDRISANEKLFF.

The CDR3 bases are TGCGCCAGCAGCCACCCAGAAGGGGGCGAGCAGTACTTC. Its translation: CASSHPEGGEQYF. The chain joins TRBV5-1 to TRBJ2-7; D is possibly TRBD1 (6 bases). The V end lost 4 bases, the J end lost 6 bases, and 14 bases lay between the germline ends. CDR3 length equals 13 residues. From germline, CDR1 is SGHRS and CDR2 YFSETQ.

The J gene is TRBJ2-7, the V gene TRBV11-2, with TRBD1 matching 7 bases. The V segment lost 2 bases and the J segment 7 bases; nucleotides outside the gene matches: 8. CDR1 is SGHAT and CDR2 is FQNNGV in the germline V gene. The CDR3 loop spans 14 amino acids. The CDR3 protein is CASSLPRQGGEQYF. The CDR3 DNA reads as TGTGCCAGCAGCTTACCAAGACAGGGTGGTGAGCAGTACTTC.

The chain couples TRBV14 to TRBJ2-2; no clear D. The germline gives CDR1 SGHDN, CDR2 FVKESK. The CDR3 runs to 14 residues. V was pared by 1 base and J by 1 base, with 4 bases between. CDR3: CASSQVQNTGELFF. In nucleotides, the CDR3 is TGTGCCAGCAGCCAAGTTCAGAACACCGGGGAGCTGTTTTTT.

The V and J genes are TRBV5-1 and TRBJ2-7; 7 nucleotides agree with TRBD2. From germline, CDR1 is SGHRS and CDR2 YFSETQ. Unmatched junction bases numbered 20, after V lost 1 base and J lost 7 bases. The CDR3 runs 18 residues. For the CDR3, the DNA is TGCGCCAGCAGCTTGTCTTCCCCTGGGGAGGGCCTCCCCTGGGAGCAGTACTTC. Its protein is CASSLSSPGEGLPWEQYF.

This chain links TRBV28 with TRBJ1-1; D may be TRBD1 (5 bases). Germline V gene lookup returns CDR1 MDHEN and CDR2 SYDVKM. V was shortened by 4 bases and J by 3 bases, with 15 bases between the two germline ends. The CDR3 extends over 15 amino acids. The CDR3: CASSSPYKGDTEAFF. CDR3 DNA sequence: TGTGCCAGCAGTTCCCCGTATAAAGGGGACACTGAAGCTTTCTTT.

This chain uses TRBV6-1 with TRBJ1-5, with 10 nucleotides matching TRBD1. The CDR3 covers 14 residues. Germline V lookup: CDR1 MNHNS, CDR2 SASEGT. V shed 5 bases and J 4 bases; nucleotides not matched to a gene: 2. The CDR3 region is CASSWTGGNQPQHF. The DNA for the CDR3 is TGTGCCAGCAGTTGGACAGGGGGGAATCAGCCCCAGCATTTT.

The chain combines TRBV6-5 with TRBJ2-5; 9 nucleotides align to TRBD1. This CDR3 has 13 residues. Germline values: CDR1 MNHEY, CDR2 SVGAGI. J gave up 4 bases and V 8 bases, and 5 bases lay outside the gene matches. The CDR3 DNA is TGTGCCAGCTCCTGGACAGGGGCAGAGACCCAGTACTTC. It translates to CASSWTGAETQYF.

This chain links TRBV6-5 with TRBJ2-7, with TRBD1 matching 8 bases. The germline V gene encodes CDR1 MNHEY and CDR2 SVGAGI. There are 13 residues in the CDR3. J gave up 7 bases and V 5 bases, and 7 bases lay outside the gene matches. The CDR3: CASSRTRGHEQYF. In nucleotides, the CDR3 is TGTGCCAGCAGTCGGACCAGGGGGCATGAGCAGTACTTC.

The rearrangement links TRBV1 to TRBJ2-5; the D call TRBD2 from the table was never checked on the DNA. TRBV1 is assigned pseudogene status. This CDR3 has 18 amino acids. The CDR3 nucleotides read TGCACCTTACCGCTTCCGGGACTAGCGGGTTCAGAAGGGGAGACCCAGTACTTC. This gives the protein CTLPLPGLAGSEGETQYF.

This clone was counted only a few times. V usage is TRBV21-1 and J usage is TRBJ1-4; TRBD1 was called by the table and not checked on the DNA. TRBV21-1 is flagged as a pseudogene. This CDR3 spans 16 amino acids. The CDR3 reads CASSQSGCATNEKLFF. Written as DNA, the CDR3 is TGTGCCAGCAGCCAGTCAGGGTGTGCAACTAATGAAAAACTGTTTTTT.